This is a list of T cell receptor beta chains from one sample in a study of cytomegalovirus exposure and HLA in healthy donors. This table comes from immunoSEQ multiplex PCR, and its TCRdb copy is limited to in-frame clones, with some not included. This repertoire shows some 250,000 clones, 82% found once; its top ten account for 5% to 6.5%. The specimen sequenced was PBMCs. Receptor source: a woman in her 40s in good health and CMV-seropositive. CDR3s include the opening cysteine and the closing phenylalanine or tryptophan. Each record gives: CDR3 DNA, CDR3 protein, D gene, clone size, J gene, V gene. A D gene is named only where the DNA matches it firmly. The size entry is marked missing in some rows and otherwise reads once, few, many or a size class.

CDR3 DNA: TGTGCCAGTAGTGTCCTACAGGGGGCCAATCAGCCCCAGCATTTT
CDR3 protein: CASSVLQGANQPQHF
D gene: TRBD1
clone size: .
J gene: TRBJ1-5
V gene: TRBV19

CDR3 DNA: TGTGCCAGCAGCGAAGAGCGGGGGGCCACTGAAGCTTTCTTT
CDR3 protein: CASSEERGATEAFF
D gene: .
clone size: .
J gene: TRBJ1-1
V gene: TRBV2

CDR3 DNA: TGTGCCTGGAGTGTACACAGGCCTGGGGATGGCTACACCTTC
CDR3 protein: CAWSVHRPGDGYTF
D gene: .
clone size: .
J gene: TRBJ1-2
V gene: TRBV30

CDR3 DNA: TGTGCCAGCAGCTTCAGGGGGCCGAACACTGAAGCTTTCTTT
CDR3 protein: CASSFRGPNTEAFF
D gene: TRBD1
clone size: few
J gene: TRBJ1-1
V gene: TRBV7-2

CDR3 DNA: TGCGCCAGCAGTTCACCGGGAGGGACAGATACGCAGTATTTT
CDR3 protein: CASSSPGGTDTQYF
D gene: TRBD2
clone size: .
J gene: TRBJ2-3
V gene: TRBV10-2

CDR3 DNA: TGCGCCAGCAGCCCGGTCGTAGCGGGAGCCCACGAGCAGTACTTC
CDR3 protein: CASSPVVAGAHEQYF
D gene: TRBD2
clone size: .
J gene: TRBJ2-7
V gene: TRBV5-1

CDR3 DNA: TGTGCCAGTAGTATCTGGAGGATGAACACTGAAGCTTTCTTT
CDR3 protein: CASSIWRMNTEAFF
D gene: .
clone size: .
J gene: TRBJ1-1
V gene: TRBV19

CDR3 DNA: TGTGCCAGCAGCTTGGCATCGCAGTACCAAGAGACCCAGTACTTC
CDR3 protein: CASSLASQYQETQYF
D gene: .
clone size: .
J gene: TRBJ2-5
V gene: TRBV5-4

CDR3 DNA: TGTGCCAGCAGCTTACTCACAGGGGCTGCAAATTCACCCCTCCACTTT
CDR3 protein: CASSLLTGAANSPLHF
D gene: TRBD1
clone size: .
J gene: TRBJ1-6
V gene: TRBV7-2

CDR3 DNA: TGTGCCAGCGTCTTTCGAACAGGAGACGACTATGGCTACACCTTC
CDR3 protein: CASVFRTGDDYGYTF
D gene: .
clone size: few
J gene: TRBJ1-2
V gene: TRBV6-1

CDR3 DNA: TGTGCCAGCAGCTTACGCTCTAGCGGGAGGGCCTATACCTTCACAGATACGCAGTATTTT
CDR3 protein: CASSLRSSGRAYTFTDTQYF
D gene: TRBD2
clone size: .
J gene: TRBJ2-3
V gene: TRBV7-6

CDR3 DNA: TGTGCCAGTAGAATACAGGGTACCCTGAACACTGAAGCTTTCTTT
CDR3 protein: CASRIQGTLNTEAFF
D gene: .
clone size: .
J gene: TRBJ1-1
V gene: TRBV19

CDR3 DNA: TGTGCCAGTAGTATGCGGGGATTGTCCTACGAGCAGTACTTC
CDR3 protein: CASSMRGLSYEQYF
D gene: .
clone size: .
J gene: TRBJ2-7
V gene: TRBV19

CDR3 DNA: TGTGCCTGGAGACCGGGAACCTACGAGCAGTACTTC
CDR3 protein: CAWRPGTYEQYF
D gene: .
clone size: once
J gene: TRBJ2-7
V gene: TRBV30

CDR3 DNA: TGTGCCAGCAGCTCTACAGGGTCCAAAAACATTCAGTACTTC
CDR3 protein: CASSSTGSKNIQYF
D gene: .
clone size: .
J gene: TRBJ2-4
V gene: TRBV11-3

CDR3 DNA: TGTGCCAGCAGCCCCCAGGGAGGACAGGCGGGGTCACCCCTCCACTTT
CDR3 protein: CASSPQGGQAGSPLHF
D gene: TRBD1
clone size: few
J gene: TRBJ1-6
V gene: TRBV7-6

CDR3 DNA: TGTGCCTGGAGTGGACTAGCGGGAGTCGGGGAGCTGTTTTTT
CDR3 protein: CAWSGLAGVGELFF
D gene: TRBD2
clone size: .
J gene: TRBJ2-2
V gene: TRBV30

CDR3 DNA: TGTGCCAGCAGCTCCTCCGACAAGGGGTACTACGAGCAGTACTTC
CDR3 protein: CASSSSDKGYYEQYF
D gene: .
clone size: .
J gene: TRBJ2-7
V gene: TRBV25-1

CDR3 DNA: TGTGCCAGCATCATTTGGGCCAACTATGGCTACACCTTC
CDR3 protein: CASIIWANYGYTF
D gene: .
clone size: .
J gene: TRBJ1-2
V gene: TRBV5-6

CDR3 DNA: TGTGCCAGCAGCCCGCACGGGGTCGGCTACACCTTC
CDR3 protein: CASSPHGVGYTF
D gene: .
clone size: .
J gene: TRBJ1-2
V gene: TRBV7-8

CDR3 DNA: TGCGCCAGCAGCCCGGAACTAGCGGGGCTCTACAATGAGCAGTTCTTC
CDR3 protein: CASSPELAGLYNEQFF
D gene: TRBD2
clone size: .
J gene: TRBJ2-1
V gene: TRBV4-3

CDR3 DNA: TGTGCCAGCAGACGTACTAGCGGGGGCTTCTACGAGCAGTACTTC
CDR3 protein: CASRRTSGGFYEQYF
D gene: TRBD2
clone size: .
J gene: TRBJ2-7
V gene: TRBV6-5

CDR3 DNA: TGTGCCAGCAGCGTAGCGGGACAAGGGAACACTGAAGCTTTCTTT
CDR3 protein: CASSVAGQGNTEAFF
D gene: .
clone size: .
J gene: TRBJ1-1
V gene: TRBV9

CDR3 DNA: TGTGCCAGCAGCGTAGCTACGAGGGCAGATACGCAGTATTTT
CDR3 protein: CASSVATRADTQYF
D gene: .
clone size: .
J gene: TRBJ2-3
V gene: TRBV9

CDR3 DNA: TGTGCCAGCAGCTCACAGGGGGCCGGTTACAATGAGCAGTTCTTC
CDR3 protein: CASSSQGAGYNEQFF
D gene: TRBD1
clone size: .
J gene: TRBJ2-1
V gene: TRBV5-8

CDR3 DNA: TGTGCCAGCAGCAGGGACAGGGGCGGGGAGCTGTTTTTT
CDR3 protein: CASSRDRGGELFF
D gene: TRBD1
clone size: once
J gene: TRBJ2-2
V gene: TRBV7-2

CDR3 DNA: TGTGCCTGGCCGGGACAGGGGCCCTATGGCTATGGCTACACCTTC
CDR3 protein: CAWPGQGPYGYGYTF
D gene: TRBD1
clone size: .
J gene: TRBJ1-2
V gene: TRBV30

CDR3 DNA: TGTGCCAGCAGCCCCCAGGCGGGGGAGACAGATACGCAGTATTTT
CDR3 protein: CASSPQAGETDTQYF
D gene: TRBD2
clone size: once
J gene: TRBJ2-3
V gene: TRBV7-3